Listed below are T cell receptor beta chains from one sample, sequenced in a study of blood T cell repertoires in COVID-19. TCRdb's copy holds only in-frame clones and misses some; the assay was immunoSEQ multiplex PCR. The sample carries around 100,000 clones, approximately 92% recorded once. The sequenced material came from peripheral blood. These receptors originate from a woman aged 80 or older with acute or convalescent COVID-19. CDR3s include the opening cysteine and the closing phenylalanine or tryptophan.

v_gene: TRBV5-4; len: 15; CDR3aa: CASKNRGGFTETQYF
v_gene: TRBV7-2; len: 14; CDR3aa: CASSLVSSGGEQYF
v_gene: TRBV6-5; len: 15; CDR3aa: CASRDMGQGSYEQYF
v_gene: TRBV3-1/TRBV3-2; len: 16; CDR3aa: CASSHPLKDRVNEQYF
v_gene: TRBV10-3; len: 14; CDR3aa: CAISVEGRLEPQHF
v_gene: TRBV13; len: 17; CDR3aa: CASSSFGGGAFVDTQYF
v_gene: TRBV27; len: 15; CDR3aa: CASSASGATNEKLFF
v_gene: TRBV6-4; len: 14; CDR3aa: CASSRGPLDSPLHF
v_gene: TRBV6-5; len: 15; CDR3aa: CASSYSFPPAGELFF
v_gene: TRBV11-3; len: 19; CDR3aa: CASSLGFYARESSYNEQFF
v_gene: TRBV4-1; len: 14; CDR3aa: CASSQVGERGGYTF
v_gene: TRBV6-6; len: 15; CDR3aa: CASTLRQGLPYEQYF
v_gene: TRBV27; len: 11; CDR3aa: CASSQGAKLFF
v_gene: TRBV30; len: 13; CDR3aa: CAWSGSTGAPLHF
v_gene: TRBV18; len: 13; CDR3aa: CASSPGGNYGYTF
v_gene: TRBV11-2; len: 15; CDR3aa: CASSFGGGVNNEQFF
v_gene: TRBV7-2; len: 13; CDR3aa: CASSLALRGEQYF
v_gene: TRBV13; len: 14; CDR3aa: CASSPLGGVNEQFF
v_gene: TRBV5-6; len: 16; CDR3aa: CASSLRGTGDAYGYTF
v_gene: TRBV19; len: 14; CDR3aa: CASARRRQGYEQYF
v_gene: TRBV10-3; len: 16; CDR3aa: CAISEDGSSSGNTIYF
v_gene: TRBV4-3; len: 17; CDR3aa: CASSQARSGTGAYEQYF
v_gene: TRBV27; len: 16; CDR3aa: CASSLLPGLAYNEQFF
v_gene: TRBV27; len: 15; CDR3aa: CASSLSGGANNEQFF
v_gene: TRBV4-3; len: 16; CDR3aa: CASSLLGTGSLDEQYF
v_gene: TRBV19; len: 13; CDR3aa: CASSTGFGYEQYF
v_gene: TRBV28; len: 17; CDR3aa: CASSSMLGGSSGNTIYF
v_gene: TRBV4-1; len: 15; CDR3aa: CASSQVVGGFYGYTF
v_gene: TRBV5-4; len: 15; CDR3aa: CASSYGTVPNYGYTF
v_gene: TRBV30; len: 16; CDR3aa: CAWSVRWSVGKNIQYF
v_gene: TRBV9; len: 13; CDR3aa: CASSEGGGREQYF
v_gene: TRBV27; len: 15; CDR3aa: CASSLSAGRFTEAFF
v_gene: TRBV4-1; len: 14; CDR3aa: CASSHRQDPYEQYF
v_gene: TRBV5-4; len: 14; CDR3aa: CASSRDSTYTEAFF
v_gene: TRBV4-1; len: 17; CDR3aa: CASSQVKTSGLAETQYF
v_gene: TRBV3-1/TRBV3-2; len: 16; CDR3aa: CASSHSDSGGSETQYF
v_gene: TRBV10-3; len: 17; CDR3aa: CAISGTGDTGGPYEQFF
v_gene: TRBV2; len: 12; CDR3aa: CASDSPNSPLHF
v_gene: TRBV19; len: 15; CDR3aa: CASSQLPLDREGYTF
v_gene: TRBV7-9; len: 13; CDR3aa: CASSPGGNQPQHF
v_gene: TRBV24-1; len: 14; CDR3aa: CATRGRGSNQPQHF
v_gene: TRBV7-7; len: 13; CDR3aa: CASSPRGQETQYF
v_gene: TRBV5-4; len: 14; CDR3aa: CASSRTGWEETQYF
v_gene: TRBV6-6; len: 14; CDR3aa: CASSPTGGNYGYTF
v_gene: TRBV5-1; len: 14; CDR3aa: CASSQDSGANVLTF
v_gene: TRBV25-1; len: 17; CDR3aa: CASSEFLEGPGSYGYTF
v_gene: TRBV20-1; len: 15; CDR3aa: CSASKPGQGVIGYTF
v_gene: TRBV18; len: 13; CDR3aa: CASSPSLQAPQHF
v_gene: TRBV12-5; len: 15; CDR3aa: CASGLDGGGATEQFF
v_gene: TRBV2; len: 22; CDR3aa: CASSEEVTGPNGSMEKNEKLFF
v_gene: TRBV6-2/TRBV6-3; len: 13; CDR3aa: CASSSRAPAEAFF
v_gene: TRBV5-4; len: 15; CDR3aa: CASSQGTGVNNEQFF
v_gene: TRBV5-1; len: 14; CDR3aa: CASSPGVANYGYTF
v_gene: TRBV27; len: 17; CDR3aa: CASSLIPSLREVSEQYF
v_gene: TRBV19; len: 14; CDR3aa: CATSETGGGQPQHF